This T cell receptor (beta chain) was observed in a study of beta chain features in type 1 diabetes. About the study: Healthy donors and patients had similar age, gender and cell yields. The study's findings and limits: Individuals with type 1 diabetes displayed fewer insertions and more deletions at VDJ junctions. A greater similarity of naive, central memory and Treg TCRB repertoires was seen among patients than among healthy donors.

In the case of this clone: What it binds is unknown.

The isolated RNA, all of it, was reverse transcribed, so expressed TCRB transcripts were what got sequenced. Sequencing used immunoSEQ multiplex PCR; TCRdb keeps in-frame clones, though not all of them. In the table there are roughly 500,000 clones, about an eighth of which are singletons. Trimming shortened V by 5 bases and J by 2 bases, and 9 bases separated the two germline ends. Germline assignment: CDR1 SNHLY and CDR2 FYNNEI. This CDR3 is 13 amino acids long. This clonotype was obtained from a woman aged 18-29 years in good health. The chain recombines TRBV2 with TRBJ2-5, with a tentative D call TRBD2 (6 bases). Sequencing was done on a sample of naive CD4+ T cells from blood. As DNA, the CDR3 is TGTGCCAGCAGTCGGGACTTTCAAGAGACCCAGTACTTC. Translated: CASSRDFQETQYF.